What follows describes a single T cell receptor beta chain. Germline assignment: CDR1 SGHTA and CDR2 FQGNSA. The CDR3 spans 14 residues. V shed 1 base and J shed 0 bases, with 4 bases lying between them. Repertoires were generated with immunoSEQ multiplex PCR, while TCRdb's copy carries only in-frame clones and drops some. The sample shows 90,000 to 120,000 clones, 89% of them seen only once. The source of the sample is a study of blood T cell repertoires in COVID-19. This clonotype originated in a man aged 35 to 55 with active or convalescent COVID-19. This chain connects TRBV7-2 to TRBJ2-4; D is unclear. Sequencing was done on a sample of peripheral blood. CDR3 loop: CASSLGLAKNIQYF. As DNA, the CDR3 is TGTGCCAGCAGCTTAGGACTAGCCAAAAACATTCAGTACTTC.